These T cell receptor beta chains were read from a single sample in a study of T cells in Graves' hyperthyroidism and ophthalmopathy. One entry per CDR3 protein, called by TCRdb with MiXCR from the multiplex PCR reads. The sample records fewer than 450,000 distinct CDR3 sequences, 15% to 20% being singletons. The sequenced material came from blood. Receptor source: a woman aged 25 to 39 with Graves' hyperthyroidism that later progressed to Graves' ophthalmopathy. Both conserved end residues are trimmed from each CDR3.

v_call	j_call	cdr3_aa
TRBV2	TRBJ2-7	ASTDDGQGGNSYEQY
TRBV10-3	TRBJ2-1	AISESGLAQILSYNEQF
TRBV28	TRBJ2-5	ASSFIPGLQETQY
TRBV18	TRBJ1-2	ASSPPTSDGYT
TRBV20-1	TRBJ2-1	SAQVEGRVYNEQF
TRBV15	TRBJ2-2	ATSRDLAGEDTGELF
TRBV20-1	TRBJ2-4	SASDVRAKNIQY
TRBV2	TRBJ2-7	ASSPSMGSSYEQY
TRBV19	TRBJ1-1	ASSIRGANTEAF
TRBV7-9	TRBJ2-1	ASRFGGDRGYNEQF
TRBV10-3	TRBJ2-2	AIRRDQNTGELF
TRBV3-1	TRBJ2-2	ASSQDPGTGELF
TRBV30	TRBJ2-3	AWAMVDRTDTQY
TRBV18	TRBJ2-5	ASSPRNMETQY
TRBV11-2	TRBJ2-2	ASSSRANTGELF
TRBV29-1	TRBJ1-1	SFGQGSTEAF
TRBV20-1	TRBJ2-2	SARDPSGGYTGELF
TRBV20-1	TRBJ2-7	SARGGVASGGAGYEQY
TRBV30	TRBJ2-3	AWEYIGGGTDTQY
TRBV6-2/TRBV6-3	TRBJ1-2	ASSYSMQGDYGYT
TRBV2	TRBJ1-2	ASRISPGHHGYT
TRBV6-9	TRBJ1-2	ASSYRVGPSERYGYT
TRBV24-1	TRBJ2-3	ATMSPGPTDTQY
TRBV9	TRBJ2-5	ASSVGPEETQY
TRBV3-1	TRBJ1-5	ASSQVTGAQPQH
TRBV11-1	TRBJ2-7	ASSPGTGHYEQY
TRBV6-1	TRBJ2-4	ASRDRAGNIQY
TRBV30	TRBJ2-7	AWSDPGTGINEQY